This T cell receptor (beta chain) was profiled in a study of beta chain features in type 1 diabetes. About this clone itself: Antigen unknown.

Using CD45RO/CCR7/CD25/CD127/CD95/CD27, CD4+ naive, central memory, regulatory and stem cell-like memory cells were sorted. As every portion of the isolated RNA was reverse transcribed, the sequencing read expressed TCRB transcripts. Data came from immunoSEQ multiplex PCR; TCRdb stores just in-frame clones and leaves some out. Of over 700,000 clones listed, roughly a sixth were seen once; the top ten hold 0.023%. Points from the study as a whole: In the patient group, naive, central memory and Treg TCRB repertoires seemed more alike than in the healthy donor group. A pattern of fewer insertions and more deletions at VDJ junctions was seen in type 1 diabetes patients.

This CDR3 has 13 amino acids. The V gene lost 3 bases and the J gene lost 5 bases, with 11 bases spanning the gap. Germline CDR1 is MNHEY and CDR2 is SVGAGI. What was sequenced was naive CD4+ T cells from blood. The chain uses TRBV6-5 and TRBJ2-7; D is uncertain. The source is a woman under 30 in good health. The CDR3 DNA reads as TGTGCCAGCAGTTATATAGTGGGGAACGAGCAGTACTTC. The encoded protein is CASSYIVGNEQYF.